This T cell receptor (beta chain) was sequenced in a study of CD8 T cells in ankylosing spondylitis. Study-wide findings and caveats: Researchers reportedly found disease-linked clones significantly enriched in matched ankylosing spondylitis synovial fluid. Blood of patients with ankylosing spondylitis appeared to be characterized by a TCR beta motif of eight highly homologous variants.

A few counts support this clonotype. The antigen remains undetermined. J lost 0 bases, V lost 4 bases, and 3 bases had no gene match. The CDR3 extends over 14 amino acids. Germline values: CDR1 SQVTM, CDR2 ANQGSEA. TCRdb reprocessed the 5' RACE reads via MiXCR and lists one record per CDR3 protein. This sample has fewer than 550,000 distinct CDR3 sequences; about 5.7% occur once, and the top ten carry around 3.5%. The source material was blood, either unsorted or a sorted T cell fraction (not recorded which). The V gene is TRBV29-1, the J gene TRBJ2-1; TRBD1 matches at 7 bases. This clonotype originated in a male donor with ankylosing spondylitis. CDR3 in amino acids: CSVADRVSYNEQFF. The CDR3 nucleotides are TGCAGCGTTGCTGACAGGGTCTCCTACAATGAGCAGTTCTTC.